A selection of T cell receptor beta chains follows, all from one sample in a study of blood T cell repertoires in COVID-19. The assay was immunoSEQ multiplex PCR, and TCRdb's table has in-frame clones only and misses some. The table shows 200,000 to 300,000 clones, with about 88% occurring only once. The sample was peripheral blood. These receptors all come from a man under 40 with active or convalescent COVID-19. Both conserved end residues are part of each CDR3. D genes are given only for firm matches. Only part of the rows carry a size: once, few, many, or a class if the clone is expanded.

len | d_gene | abundance | j_gene | v_gene | CDR3nt | CDR3aa
12 | TRBD1 | - | TRBJ1-1 | TRBV30 | TGTGCCTGGAACAGGGGCGGCACTGAAGCTTTCTTT | CAWNRGGTEAFF
14 | TRBD2 | - | TRBJ2-3 | TRBV5-6 | TGTGCCAGCAGGCTGCTAGCGGGGGGGCACACGCAGTATTTT | CASRLLAGGHTQYF
14 | - | - | TRBJ1-1 | TRBV7-6 | TGTGCCAGCAGCCGGGGAGGTTGGAACACTGAAGCTTTCTTT | CASSRGGWNTEAFF
18 | TRBD2 | once | TRBJ2-2 | TRBV2 | TGTGCCAGCCGTTCCAGGACTAGCGGGGGGTTAAACACCGGGGAGCTGTTTTTT | CASRSRTSGGLNTGELFF
12 | - | - | TRBJ2-1 | TRBV6-1 | TGTGCCAGCAGTGAGTTGGGCCAGCAGCAGTTCTTC | CASSELGQQQFF
15 | TRBD1 | - | TRBJ1-2 | TRBV4-2 | TGTGCCAGCAGCGAAGAGAACAGGGGTGGCCATGGCTACACCTTC | CASSEENRGGHGYTF
15 | TRBD1 | once | TRBJ2-5 | TRBV5-4 | TGTGCCAGCAGAGCGACAGGGGGAGGAGGAGAGACCCAGTACTTC | CASRATGGGGETQYF
15 | - | - | TRBJ1-3 | TRBV19 | TGTGCCAGTAGTCTGTCTCCCGGCTCTGGAAACACCATATATTTT | CASSLSPGSGNTIYF
14 | TRBD2 | - | TRBJ2-1 | TRBV7-2 | TGTGCCAGCAGCTCGTCGGCGGGAGACAATGAGCAGTTCTTC | CASSSSAGDNEQFF
12 | - | once | TRBJ1-1 | TRBV19 | TGTGCCAGTAGTCAGGGAAACACTGAAGCTTTCTTT | CASSQGNTEAFF
16 | TRBD1 | - | TRBJ1-6 | TRBV5-1 | TGCGCCAGCAGCTTGTCAGGGGGCGCGGGGGATTCACCCCTCCACTTT | CASSLSGGAGDSPLHF
16 | - | - | TRBJ2-7 | TRBV12-2 | TGTGCAAGTCGTTCGGACTGCCTTCATCAATCCTACGAGCAGTACTTC | CASRSDCLHQSYEQYF
13 | TRBD1 | - | TRBJ1-1 | TRBV6-5 | TGTGCCAGCAGGAGACAGGGGATGACTGAAGCTTTCTTT | CASRRQGMTEAFF
16 | - | - | TRBJ2-5 | TRBV9 | TGTGCCAGCAGCGTAGGTTATGGGGGGGCCTCAGAGACCCAGTACTTC | CASSVGYGGASETQYF
16 | TRBD2 | - | TRBJ2-3 | TRBV4-2 | TGTGCCAGCAGCCAAGAGGGACTAGCGGGGATTGATACGCAGTATTTT | CASSQEGLAGIDTQYF
16 | TRBD2 | - | TRBJ2-3 | TRBV7-8 | TGTGCCAGCAGCCCGAAACTAGCGGGGGCCACAGATACGCAGTATTTT | CASSPKLAGATDTQYF
14 | TRBD2 | once | TRBJ2-1 | TRBV27 | TGTGCCAGCAGTTTCGCGGGGGGCAGCGATGAGCAGTTCTTC | CASSFAGGSDEQFF
16 | - | - | TRBJ2-3 | TRBV18 | TGTGCCAGCTCACGAGGCGGACAGAACTCGAAGGATACGCAGTATTTT | CASSRGGQNSKDTQYF
13 | - | few | TRBJ1-1 | TRBV4-1 | TGCGCCAGCAGGCAAGGGAGGGCCACTGAAGCTTTCTTT | CASRQGRATEAFF
14 | TRBD1 | - | TRBJ1-6 | TRBV5-5 | TGTGCCAGCAGGGCGGGACAGGGGGGCTCACCCCTCCACTTT | CASRAGQGGSPLHF
18 | TRBD2 | - | TRBJ2-7 | TRBV2 | TGTGCCAGCAGTGACTGGGCGGGGGGGCTTCCGGATTCCTACGAGCAGTACTTC | CASSDWAGGLPDSYEQYF
16 | - | - | TRBJ2-2 | TRBV3-1/TRBV3-2 | TGTGCCAGCAGCCAAGAAAGATCGCGAAACACCGGGGAGCTGTTTTTT | CASSQERSRNTGELFF
15 | TRBD1 | - | TRBJ1-1 | TRBV19 | TGTGCCAGTAGTACCCGACAGGGTTTTAGCACTGAAGCTTTCTTT | CASSTRQGFSTEAFF
16 | TRBD1 | - | TRBJ1-4 | TRBV4-3 | TGCGCCAGCAGCCGAATCACAGGGGCGACTAATGAAAAACTGTTTTTT | CASSRITGATNEKLFF
15 | - | - | TRBJ1-1 | TRBV9 | TGTGCCAGCAGCACCTTCTCGGGAGGGAACACTGAAGCTTTCTTT | CASSTFSGGNTEAFF
16 | - | - | TRBJ1-1 | TRBV27 | TGTGCCAGCAGTTTCGGGAGTGTAATGATGAACACTGAAGCTTTCTTT | CASSFGSVMMNTEAFF
14 | TRBD1 | - | TRBJ2-1 | TRBV6-5 | TGTGCCAGCAGTTACGACCGGACAGGGGTTGAGCAGTTCTTC | CASSYDRTGVEQFF
14 | TRBD1 | - | TRBJ1-6 | TRBV19 | TGTGCCAGTAACCCCGGGACAGAAGTGTCACCCCTCCACTTT | CASNPGTEVSPLHF
14 | TRBD2 | - | TRBJ2-3 | TRBV28 | TGTGCCAGCTGCGGGGGGGCCCTCACAGATACGCAGTATTTT | CASCGGALTDTQYF
14 | - | - | TRBJ2-7 | TRBV7-8 | TGTGCCAGCAGCCAGGGCCTAGGTGGAGGCGAGCAGTACTTC | CASSQGLGGGEQYF
14 | - | - | TRBJ2-5 | TRBV11-2 | TGTGCCAGCAGCTTCGGAGGAACAGTGGAGACCCAGTACTTC | CASSFGGTVETQYF
15 | TRBD1 | - | TRBJ1-3 | TRBV18 | TGTGCCAGCTCACCCGCCGGGACAGCCGGAAACACCATATATTTT | CASSPAGTAGNTIYF
14 | - | once | TRBJ2-3 | TRBV25-1 | TGTGCCAGCAGTGATGCGGGGATCACAGATACGCAGTATTTT | CASSDAGITDTQYF
15 | TRBD1 | once | TRBJ1-1 | TRBV5-1 | TGCGCCAGCAGCTTGGCGGGACAGCCGAACACTGAAGCTTTCTTT | CASSLAGQPNTEAFF
15 | TRBD1 | - | TRBJ1-3 | TRBV27 | TGTGCCAGCAGCGCCGGGACAGGGGACGGAAACACCATATATTTT | CASSAGTGDGNTIYF
15 | TRBD2 | - | TRBJ2-5 | TRBV5-1 | TGCGCCAGCAGGCCTCGACTAGCTTCGTCGGAGACCCAGTACTTC | CASRPRLASSETQYF
16 | TRBD2 | - | TRBJ2-1 | TRBV19 | TGTGCCAGTAGTAGGACCGGGACTAGCGGTGACAATGAGCAGTTCTTC | CASSRTGTSGDNEQFF
14 | - | once | TRBJ2-7 | TRBV4-1 | TGCGCCAGCAGCCCCCCCTCAACTGTCTACGAGCAGTACTTC | CASSPPSTVYEQYF
18 | TRBD1 | - | TRBJ2-5 | TRBV19 | TGTGCCAGTAGTATTAAGCTATTCGGACAGGGGATCCAAGAGACCCAGTACTTC | CASSIKLFGQGIQETQYF
13 | - | few | TRBJ2-7 | TRBV25-1 | TGTGCCAGCAGTGGGGGAGTCCCGTCCGAGCAGTACTTC | CASSGGVPSEQYF
13 | - | - | TRBJ2-7 | TRBV2 | TGTGCCAGCAGTGAAGGACAGATATACGAGCAGTACTTC | CASSEGQIYEQYF
14 | TRBD1 | - | TRBJ1-1 | TRBV7-3 | TGTGCCAGCAGCCCGGGACAGGGTGAGACTGAAGCTTTCTTT | CASSPGQGETEAFF
13 | - | - | TRBJ2-1 | TRBV6-2/TRBV6-3 | TGTGCCAGCAGCCCCACTTCACACAGGGATGCGTTCTTC | CASSPTSHRDAFF
16 | - | - | TRBJ2-5 | TRBV6-1 | TGTGCCAGCAGTGAAGCGGGGGGTCCACCCCAAGAGACCCAGTACTTC | CASSEAGGPPQETQYF
15 | TRBD1 | - | TRBJ1-3 | TRBV4-2 | TGTGCCAGCAGCCCAAGACAGGGTGACGGAAACACCATATATTTT | CASSPRQGDGNTIYF
15 | - | - | TRBJ1-2 | TRBV6-5 | TGTGCCAGCAGCCTGCGTGGGGGGAGTAGCTATGGCTACACCTTC | CASSLRGGSSYGYTF
15 | TRBD1 | - | TRBJ1-2 | TRBV7-2 | TGTGCCAGCAGCTTAGGACAGGGAGCTAACTATGGCTACACCTTC | CASSLGQGANYGYTF
20 | - | - | TRBJ1-6 | TRBV27 | TGTGCCAGCAGTGCTTATCGACAGCCCCACCTGGCAGGGGCAAAGTCACCCCTCCACTTT | CASSAYRQPHLAGAKSPLHF
16 | TRBD1 | - | TRBJ1-4 | TRBV12-5 | TGTGCTAGTGGTGTTGATACAGGGGGCGATGATGAAAAACTGTTTTTT | CASGVDTGGDDEKLFF
17 | TRBD1 | once | TRBJ1-5 | TRBV11-2 | TGTGCCAGCAGCTTAGGTGGGGACAGAGTGGGAAGGGGGCCCCAGCATTTT | CASSLGGDRVGRGPQHF